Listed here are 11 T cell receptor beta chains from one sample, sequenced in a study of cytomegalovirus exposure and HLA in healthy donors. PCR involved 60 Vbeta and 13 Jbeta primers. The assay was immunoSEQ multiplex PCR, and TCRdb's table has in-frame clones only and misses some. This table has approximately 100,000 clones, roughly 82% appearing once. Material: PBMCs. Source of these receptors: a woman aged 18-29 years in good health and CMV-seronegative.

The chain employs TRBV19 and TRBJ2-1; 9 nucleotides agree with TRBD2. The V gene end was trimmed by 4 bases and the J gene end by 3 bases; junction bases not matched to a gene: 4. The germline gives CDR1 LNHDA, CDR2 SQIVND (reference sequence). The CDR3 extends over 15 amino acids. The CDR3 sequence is CASSTRLADYNEQFF. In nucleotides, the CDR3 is TGTGCCAGTAGTACTCGACTAGCGGACTACAATGAGCAGTTCTTC. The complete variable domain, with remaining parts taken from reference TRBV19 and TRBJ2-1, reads DGGITQSPKYLFRKEGQNVTLSCEQNLNHDAMYWYRQDPGQGLRLIYYSQIVNDFQKGDIAEGYSVSREKKESFPLTVTSAQKNPTAFYLCASSTRLADYNEQFFGPGTRLTVL.

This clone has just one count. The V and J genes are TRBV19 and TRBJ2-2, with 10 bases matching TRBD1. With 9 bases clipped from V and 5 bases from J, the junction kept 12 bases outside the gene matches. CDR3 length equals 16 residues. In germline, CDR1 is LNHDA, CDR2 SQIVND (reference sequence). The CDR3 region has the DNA TGTGCCAGCGCCCCGTTGGGACAGGGGAGGACCGGGGAGCTGTTTTTT. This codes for CASAPLGQGRTGELFF.

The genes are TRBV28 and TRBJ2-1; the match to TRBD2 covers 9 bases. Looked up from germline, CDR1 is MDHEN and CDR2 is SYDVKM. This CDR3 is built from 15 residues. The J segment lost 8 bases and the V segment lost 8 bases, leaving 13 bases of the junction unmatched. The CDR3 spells CASFDWREGPYEQFF. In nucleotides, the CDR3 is TGTGCCAGCTTCGACTGGCGGGAGGGCCCCTATGAGCAGTTCTTC.

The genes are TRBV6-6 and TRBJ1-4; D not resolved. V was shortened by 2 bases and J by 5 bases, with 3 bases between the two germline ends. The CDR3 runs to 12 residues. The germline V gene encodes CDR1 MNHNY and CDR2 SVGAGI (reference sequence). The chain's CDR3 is CASSYPNEKLFF. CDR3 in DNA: TGTGCCAGCAGTTACCCAAATGAAAAACTGTTTTTT.

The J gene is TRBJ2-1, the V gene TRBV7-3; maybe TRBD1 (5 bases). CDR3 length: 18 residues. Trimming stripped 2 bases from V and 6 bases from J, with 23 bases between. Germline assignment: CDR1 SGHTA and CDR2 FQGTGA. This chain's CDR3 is CASSLSSKGYLPSNEQFF. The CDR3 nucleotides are TGTGCCAGCAGCTTATCGTCAAAGGGGTACCTACCGAGCAATGAGCAGTTCTTC.

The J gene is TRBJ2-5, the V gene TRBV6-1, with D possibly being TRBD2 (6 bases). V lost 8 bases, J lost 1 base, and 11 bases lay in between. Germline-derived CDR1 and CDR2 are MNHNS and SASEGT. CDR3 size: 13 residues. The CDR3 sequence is CASDRDSQETQYF. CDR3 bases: TGTGCCAGCGATCGGGACTCCCAAGAGACCCAGTACTTC.

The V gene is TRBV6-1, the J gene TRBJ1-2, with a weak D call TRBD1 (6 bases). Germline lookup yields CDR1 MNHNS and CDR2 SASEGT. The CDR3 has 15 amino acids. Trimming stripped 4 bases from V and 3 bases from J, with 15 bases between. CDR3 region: CASSALDGGHYGYTF. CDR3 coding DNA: TGTGCCAGCAGTGCCCTGGACGGGGGGCACTATGGCTACACCTTC.

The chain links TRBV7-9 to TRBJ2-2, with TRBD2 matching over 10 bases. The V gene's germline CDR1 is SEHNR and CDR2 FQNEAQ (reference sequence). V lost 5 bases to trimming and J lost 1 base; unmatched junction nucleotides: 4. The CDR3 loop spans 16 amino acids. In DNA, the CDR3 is TGTGCCAGCAGCCCCCTAGCGGGGGTGAACACCGGGGAGCTGTTTTTT. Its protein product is CASSPLAGVNTGELFF.

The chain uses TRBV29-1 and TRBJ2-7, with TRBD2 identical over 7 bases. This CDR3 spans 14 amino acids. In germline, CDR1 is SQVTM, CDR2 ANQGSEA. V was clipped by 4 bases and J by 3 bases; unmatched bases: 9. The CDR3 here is CSVAGGDGNYEQYF. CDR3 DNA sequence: TGCAGCGTTGCTGGGGGGGACGGAAACTACGAGCAGTACTTC.

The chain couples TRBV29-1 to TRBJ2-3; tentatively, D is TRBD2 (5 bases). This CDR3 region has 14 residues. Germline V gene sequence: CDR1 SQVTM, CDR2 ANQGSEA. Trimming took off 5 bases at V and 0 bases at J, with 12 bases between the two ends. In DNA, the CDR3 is TGCAGCGTTATGTTAGCGACTAGCACAGATACGCAGTATTTT. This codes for CSVMLATSTDTQYF.

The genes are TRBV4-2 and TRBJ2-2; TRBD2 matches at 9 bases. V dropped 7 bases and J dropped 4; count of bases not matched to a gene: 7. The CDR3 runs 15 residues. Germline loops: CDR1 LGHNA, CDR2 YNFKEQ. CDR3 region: CASTPTSGGTGELFF. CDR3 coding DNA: TGTGCCAGCACCCCGACTAGCGGAGGCACCGGGGAGCTGTTTTTT.